The 5 T cell receptor beta chains below all came from one sample that was sequenced in a study of breast tumors, draining lymph nodes, adjacent tissues. Breast cancer patients provided tissue from their axillary draining lymph nodes. Via MiXCR, TCRdb re-called the multiplex PCR reads, giving one row per CDR3 protein. Of under 150,000 distinct CDR3 sequences listed, about 20% are singletons. The specimen was axillary lymph node tissue. The receptors stem from a female donor with breast cancer. Some clones in this sample may be carry-over from other donors' samples.

This clonotype was counted ten times or more. J is TRBJ2-7 and V is TRBV20-1; 7 bases map to TRBD1. After removal of 6 bases from V and 7 bases from J, the junction contained 9 bases not matched to a gene. The CDR3 is 12 residues long. Germline lookup yields CDR1 DFQATT and CDR2 SNEGSKA (reference sequence). CDR3 bases: TGCAGTGCGAGACAGGGTAGCTTGGAGCAGTACTTC. It translates to CSARQGSLEQYF.

This clonotype appeared once. A much larger clonotype is one base distant, so this may be a read error. The rearrangement links TRBV28 to TRBJ1-3; the D gene is possibly TRBD1 (6 bases). This CDR3 region has 14 residues. Trimming took 5 bases from V and 1 from J, leaving 9 bases between them. Per the germline V gene, CDR1 is MDHEN and CDR2 is SYDVKM. Here the CDR3 reads CASSRRGSGNTIYF. For the CDR3, the DNA is TGTGCCAGCAGTCGGAGGGGGTCTGGAAACACCATATATTTT.

This clonotype came up a few times. This chain connects TRBV3-1 to TRBJ2-3; no firm D call. Germline-derived CDR1 and CDR2 are LGHDT and YNNKEL (reference sequence). Trimming took 10 bases from V and 6 from J, leaving 11 bases between them. The CDR3 covers 11 residues. The CDR3 sequence: CATSQPDTQYF. CDR3 bases: TGTGCCACCTCACAGCCGGATACGCAGTATTTT.

As for this clonotype: Since a much larger clone is just one base distant, this may be a read error. Given the absence of the conserved phenylalanine or tryptophan at the CDR3 end, a read error is likely. As DNA, the CDR3 is TGTGCCACCAGTGCCGCACCCGGGACAGAGTTCACAGATACGCAGTATTTA. It yields the protein CATSAAPGTEFTDTQYL. The chain recombines TRBV24-1 with TRBJ2-3, with 7 bases lining up with TRBD1. Per germline, CDR1 KGHDR and CDR2 SFDVKD. The CDR3 length is 17 residues. V lost 5 bases, J lost 2 bases, and 12 bases stayed unmatched.

The rearrangement links TRBV28 to TRBJ2-5; D perhaps matches TRBD1 (6 bases). The length of the CDR3 is 12 residues. Per germline, CDR1 MDHEN and CDR2 SYDVKM. Trimming shortened V by 5 bases and J by 7 bases, and 11 bases separated the two germline ends. CDR3 amino acids: CASSQGFGTQYF. The CDR3 DNA is TGTGCCAGCAGTCAGGGGTTTGGGACCCAGTACTTC.